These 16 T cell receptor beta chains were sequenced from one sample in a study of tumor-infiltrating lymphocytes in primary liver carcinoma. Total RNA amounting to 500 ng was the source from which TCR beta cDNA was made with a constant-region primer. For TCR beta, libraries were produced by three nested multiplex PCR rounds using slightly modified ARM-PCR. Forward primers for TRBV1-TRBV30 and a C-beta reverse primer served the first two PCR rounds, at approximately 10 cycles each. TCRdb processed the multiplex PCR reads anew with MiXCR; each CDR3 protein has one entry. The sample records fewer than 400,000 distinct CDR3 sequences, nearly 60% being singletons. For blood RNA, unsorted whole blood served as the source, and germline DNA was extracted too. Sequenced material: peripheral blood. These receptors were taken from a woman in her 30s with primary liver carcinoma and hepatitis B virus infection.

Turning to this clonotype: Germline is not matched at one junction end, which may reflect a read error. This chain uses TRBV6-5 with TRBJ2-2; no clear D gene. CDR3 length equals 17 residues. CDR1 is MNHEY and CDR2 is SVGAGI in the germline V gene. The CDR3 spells CANSYHRLKINTGELFF. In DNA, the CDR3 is TGTGCCAACAGTTACCACCGACTGAAAATCAACACCGGGGAGCTGTTTTTT.

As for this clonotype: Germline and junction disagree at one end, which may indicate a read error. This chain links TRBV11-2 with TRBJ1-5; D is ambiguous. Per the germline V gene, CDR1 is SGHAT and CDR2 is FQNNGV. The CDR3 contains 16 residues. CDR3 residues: CASSPSGFVSTQPQHF. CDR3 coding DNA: TGTGCCAGCAGCCCGAGCGGATTCGTTAGCACTCAGCCCCAGCATTTT.

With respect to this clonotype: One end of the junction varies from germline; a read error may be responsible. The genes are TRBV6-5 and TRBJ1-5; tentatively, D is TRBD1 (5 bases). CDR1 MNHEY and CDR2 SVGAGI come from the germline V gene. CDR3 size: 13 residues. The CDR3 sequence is CATSGGTGQPQLF. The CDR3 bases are TGTGCCACCAGTGGGGGAACCGGGCAGCCCCAGCTTTTT.

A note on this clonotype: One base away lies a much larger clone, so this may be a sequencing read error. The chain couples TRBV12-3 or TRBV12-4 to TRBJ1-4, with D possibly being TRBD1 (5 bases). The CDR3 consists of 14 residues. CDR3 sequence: CASSLRGSREKPFF. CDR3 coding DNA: TGTGCCAGCAGTTTAAGGGGCAGTCGTGAAAAACCGTTTTTT.

In nucleotides, the CDR3 is TGTGCCAGCAGGCTGGACAGGTTTTTAGATACGCAGTATTTT. Its translation: CASRLDRFLDTQYF. V gene TRBV6-6 combines with J gene TRBJ2-3; 7 nucleotides agree with TRBD1. This CDR3 is built from 14 residues. Germline CDR1 is MNHNY and CDR2 is SVGAGI (reference sequence). V gave up 6 bases and J gave up 5 bases; unmatched junction bases: 8.

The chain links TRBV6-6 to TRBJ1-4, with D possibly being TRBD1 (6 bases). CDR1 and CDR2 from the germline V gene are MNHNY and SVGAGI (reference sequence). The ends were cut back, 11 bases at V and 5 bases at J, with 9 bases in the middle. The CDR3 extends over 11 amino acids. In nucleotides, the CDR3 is TGTGCCTCGCAGGGGAATGAAAAACTGTTTTTT. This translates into CASQGNEKLFF.

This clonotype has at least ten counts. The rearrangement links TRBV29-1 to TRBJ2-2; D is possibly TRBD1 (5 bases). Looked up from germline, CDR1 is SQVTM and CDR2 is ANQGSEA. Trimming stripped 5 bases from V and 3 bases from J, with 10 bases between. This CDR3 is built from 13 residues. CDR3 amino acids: CSVKDTYTGELFF. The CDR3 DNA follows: TGCAGCGTTAAGGACACCTACACCGGGGAGCTGTTTTTT.

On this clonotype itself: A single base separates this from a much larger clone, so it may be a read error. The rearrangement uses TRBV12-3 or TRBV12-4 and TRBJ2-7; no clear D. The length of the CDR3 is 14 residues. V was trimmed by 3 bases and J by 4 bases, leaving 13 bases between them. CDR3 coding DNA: TGTGCCAGCAGTTTGACGGGCATACCTTACGAGCAGTACTTC. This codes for CASSLTGIPYEQYF.

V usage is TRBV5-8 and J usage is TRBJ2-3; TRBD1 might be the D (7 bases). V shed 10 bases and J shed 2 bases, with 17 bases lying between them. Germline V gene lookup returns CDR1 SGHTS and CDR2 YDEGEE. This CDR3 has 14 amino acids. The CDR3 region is CASKQGGFTDTQYF. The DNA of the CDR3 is TGTGCCTCCAAGCAGGGGGGCTTCACAGATACGCAGTATTTT.

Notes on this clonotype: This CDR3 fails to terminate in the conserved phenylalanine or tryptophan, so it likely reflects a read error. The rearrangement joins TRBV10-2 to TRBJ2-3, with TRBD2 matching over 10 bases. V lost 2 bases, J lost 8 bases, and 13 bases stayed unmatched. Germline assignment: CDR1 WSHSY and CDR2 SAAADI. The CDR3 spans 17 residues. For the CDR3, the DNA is TGCGCCAGCAGTGAGAACCCCCCAGCTAGCGGGAGTGTTACGCAGTATCTT. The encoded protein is CASSENPPASGSVTQYL.

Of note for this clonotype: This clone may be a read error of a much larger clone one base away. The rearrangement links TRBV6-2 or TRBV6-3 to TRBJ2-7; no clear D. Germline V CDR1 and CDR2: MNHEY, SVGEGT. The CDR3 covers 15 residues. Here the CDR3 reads CASSYSGGKTYERYF. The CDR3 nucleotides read TGTGCCAGCAGTTACTCCGGCGGAAAAACCTACGAGCGGTACTTC.

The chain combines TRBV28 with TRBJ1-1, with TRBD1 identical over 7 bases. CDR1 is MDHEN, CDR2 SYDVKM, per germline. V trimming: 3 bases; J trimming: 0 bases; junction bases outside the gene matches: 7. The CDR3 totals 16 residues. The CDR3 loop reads CASSFYLRGVNTEAFF. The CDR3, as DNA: TGTGCCAGCAGTTTCTATCTCAGGGGGGTGAACACTGAAGCTTTCTTT.

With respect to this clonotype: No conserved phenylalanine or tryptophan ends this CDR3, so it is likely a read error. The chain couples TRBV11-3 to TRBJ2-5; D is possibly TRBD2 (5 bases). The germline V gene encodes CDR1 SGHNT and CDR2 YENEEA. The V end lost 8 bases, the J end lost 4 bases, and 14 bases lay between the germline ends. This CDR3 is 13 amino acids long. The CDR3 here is CASSLEERETQYL. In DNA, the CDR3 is TGTGCCAGCTCCTTGGAGGAAAGAGAGACCCAGTACCTC.

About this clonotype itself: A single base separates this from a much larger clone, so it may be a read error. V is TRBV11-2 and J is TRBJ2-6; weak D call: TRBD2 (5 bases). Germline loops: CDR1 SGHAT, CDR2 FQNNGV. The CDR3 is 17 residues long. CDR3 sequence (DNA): TGTGTCAGCAGCTCGACAACGGGGAGCTCTGGGGCCAACGTCCTGACTTTC. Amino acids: CVSSSTTGSSGANVLTF.

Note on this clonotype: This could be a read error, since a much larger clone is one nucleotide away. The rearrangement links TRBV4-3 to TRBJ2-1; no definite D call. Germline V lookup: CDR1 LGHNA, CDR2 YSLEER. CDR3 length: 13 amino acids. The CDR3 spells CASNQGSWDEQFF. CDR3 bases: TGCGCCAGCAACCAAGGGTCGTGGGATGAGCAGTTCTTC.

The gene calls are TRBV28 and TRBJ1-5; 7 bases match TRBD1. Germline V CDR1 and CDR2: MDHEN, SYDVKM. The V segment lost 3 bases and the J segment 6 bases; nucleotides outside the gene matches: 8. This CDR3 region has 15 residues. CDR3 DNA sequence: TGTGCCAGCAGTTTTAGAGGGGGCAGGGTTCAGCCCCAGCATTTT. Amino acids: CASSFRGGRVQPQHF. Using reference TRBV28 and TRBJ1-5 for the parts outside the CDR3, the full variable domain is DVKVTQSSRYLVKRTGEKVFLECVQDMDHENMFWYRQDPGLGLRLIYFSYDVKMKEKGDIPEGYSVSREKKERFSLILESASTNQTSMYLCASSFRGGRVQPQHFGDGTRLSIL.